This is a list of T cell receptor beta chains from one sample in a study of T cell responses to AZD1222 COVID-19 vaccine. Profiling relied on immunoSEQ multiplex PCR, and the TCRdb table lists in-frame clones only, not all of them. The table includes roughly 130,000 clones, approximately 86% detected once. Specimen: peripheral blood, collected on day 0 of AZD1222 vaccination. Receptors were obtained from an adult in good health. Each CDR3 is given with its conserved first and last residue. Clone sizes are given selectively: once, few, many, or a class where the clone is expanded.

TRBV5-6	.	TRBJ1-4	CASRGQHNEKLFF
TRBV9	.	TRBJ2-1	CASSVKRDNEQFF
TRBV5-5	once	TRBJ2-1	CASSLASTGNEQFF
TRBV4-1	.	TRBJ1-5	CASSQANLIGAGFQPQHF
TRBV5-4	.	TRBJ2-5	CASSLGGAKILQETQYF
TRBV4-3	.	TRBJ1-2	CASSQAHRGGYGYTF
TRBV5-4	.	TRBJ1-1	CASSLAAGDTEAFF
TRBV7-9	.	TRBJ2-7	CASTLTDSSYEQYF
TRBV4-2	.	TRBJ1-1	CASSREMDTEAFF
TRBV30	.	TRBJ1-3	CAWSVQYFSGNTIYF
TRBV19	.	TRBJ2-7	CASSRETGREQYF
TRBV9	.	TRBJ2-7	CASSVGQGISYEQYF
TRBV18	.	TRBJ2-7	CASSSYGQAYEQYF
TRBV11-2	.	TRBJ2-2	CASNSHRWDPTNTGELFF
TRBV2	.	TRBJ1-2	CASSEGVMRYTF
TRBV28	.	TRBJ2-2	CASTGTTGELFF
TRBV28	.	TRBJ1-6	CASRPPVSSYNSPLHF
TRBV9	.	TRBJ2-5	CASSVVGGETQYF
TRBV28	.	TRBJ1-1	CASRTNVGIAEAFF
TRBV6-5	.	TRBJ1-6	CASRGQYSPLHF
TRBV7-8	.	TRBJ2-7	CASSPLRGSNEQYF
TRBV28	.	TRBJ1-2	CASSLTTVNYGYTF
TRBV2	.	TRBJ2-7	CASSEGGGSEQYF
TRBV28	.	TRBJ2-1	CASSFGWNEQFF
TRBV28	few	TRBJ2-7	CASKGGGATYEQYF
TRBV7-6	.	TRBJ2-2	CASSFRDHISGELFF